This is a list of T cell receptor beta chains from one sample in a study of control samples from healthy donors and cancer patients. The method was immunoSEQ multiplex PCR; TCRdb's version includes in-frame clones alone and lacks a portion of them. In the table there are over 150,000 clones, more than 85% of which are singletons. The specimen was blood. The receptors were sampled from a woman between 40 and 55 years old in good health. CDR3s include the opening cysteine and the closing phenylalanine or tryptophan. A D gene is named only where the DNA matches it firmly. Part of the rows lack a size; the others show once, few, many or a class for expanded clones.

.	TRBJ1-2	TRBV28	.	TGTGCCAGCAGTTTAAGATCTTTCTCTGGCTACACCTTC	CASSLRSFSGYTF
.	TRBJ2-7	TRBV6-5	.	TGTGCCAGCAGTTACTCGTATGGGGGCGAGCAGTACTTC	CASSYSYGGEQYF
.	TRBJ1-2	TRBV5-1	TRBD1	TGCGCCAGCAGCTTGACGGACAGGGTCTATGGCTACACCTTC	CASSLTDRVYGYTF
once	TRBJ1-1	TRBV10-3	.	TGTGCCATCAGTGAGTCGACAGGACTGAACACTGAAGCTTTCTTT	CAISESTGLNTEAFF
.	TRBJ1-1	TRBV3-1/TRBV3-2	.	TGTGCCAGCTCTCCAGCTAAGAAGAACACTGAAGCTTTCTTT	CASSPAKKNTEAFF
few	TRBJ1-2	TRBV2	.	TGTGCCAGCAGTGAAGAAGCCGAGAGCTATGGCTACACCTTC	CASSEEAESYGYTF
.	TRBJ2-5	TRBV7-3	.	TGTGCCAGCAGCTTAATGGCCGGGGAACAAGAGACCCAGTACTTC	CASSLMAGEQETQYF
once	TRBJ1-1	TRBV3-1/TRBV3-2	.	TGTGCCAGCAGCCAGGAGGGGGGGTACACTGAAGCTTTCTTT	CASSQEGGYTEAFF
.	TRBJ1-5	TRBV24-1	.	TGTGCCACCAGTGATTGGCCCCGGACAGTTACCAATCAGCCCCAGCATTTT	CATSDWPRTVTNQPQHF
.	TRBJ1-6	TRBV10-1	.	TGCGCCAGCAGTCAGACAGATAATTCACCCCTCCACTTT	CASSQTDNSPLHF
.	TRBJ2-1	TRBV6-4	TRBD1	TGTGCCAGCAGTGACGGGACAGGGGGCAATGAGCAGTTCTTC	CASSDGTGGNEQFF
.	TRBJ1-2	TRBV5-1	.	TGCGCCAGCCGGCGTGATTTTGACCTCTATGGCTACACCTTC	CASRRDFDLYGYTF
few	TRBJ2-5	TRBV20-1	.	TGCAGTGCTAGAGAGGGAGAGACCCAGTACTTC	CSAREGETQYF
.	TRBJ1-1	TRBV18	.	TGTGCCAGCTCACCATGGAAGGGCTCCAATATGAACACTGAAGCTTTCTTT	CASSPWKGSNMNTEAFF
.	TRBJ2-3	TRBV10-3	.	TGTGCCACCGGAGGGGGGGGGACTTTAGCAGATACGCAGTATTTT	CATGGGGTLADTQYF
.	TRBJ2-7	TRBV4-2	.	TGTGCCAGCAGCCAAGGGCCCTACGAGCAGTACTTC	CASSQGPYEQYF
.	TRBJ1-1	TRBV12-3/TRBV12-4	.	TGTGCCAGCAGTTCAGGGATGAACACTGAAGCTTTCTTT	CASSSGMNTEAFF
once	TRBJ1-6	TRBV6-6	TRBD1	TGTGCCAGCAGAGTAGACAGGGTGGAGCCACCCCTCCACTTT	CASRVDRVEPPLHF
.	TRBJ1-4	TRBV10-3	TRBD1	TGTGCCACTACCGGGACAGGGGAAAAACTGTTTTTT	CATTGTGEKLFF
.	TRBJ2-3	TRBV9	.	TGTGCCAGCAGCGCCCTCTTGGGTGGAGATACGCAGTATTTT	CASSALLGGDTQYF
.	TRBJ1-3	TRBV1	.	TGCACCAGCAGCCCCATGGACACCATATATTTT	CTSSPMDTIYF
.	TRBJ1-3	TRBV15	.	TGTGCCACCAGCATTGCAGGGCTCGATGGAAACACCATATATTTT	CATSIAGLDGNTIYF
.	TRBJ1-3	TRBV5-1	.	TGCGCCAGCAGCTCCGACGGGTCTGGAAACACCATATATTTT	CASSSDGSGNTIYF
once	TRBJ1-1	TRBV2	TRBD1	TGTGCCAGCAGTGAGACAGGGGCCTTCACTGAAGCTTTCTTT	CASSETGAFTEAFF
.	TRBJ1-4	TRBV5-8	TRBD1	TGTGCCAGCAGCCGCGGACAGGGGGCCTCGGCTAATGAAAAACTGTTTTTT	CASSRGQGASANEKLFF
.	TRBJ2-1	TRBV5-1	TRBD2	TGCGCCAGCAGCCGCCTATGGACTAGCTCCTACAATGAGCAGTTCTTC	CASSRLWTSSYNEQFF
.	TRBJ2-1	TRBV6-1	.	TGTGCCAGCAGTGAATTGGCAGGGGTAAGGAATGAGCAGTTCTTC	CASSELAGVRNEQFF
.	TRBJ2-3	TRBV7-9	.	TGTGCCAGCAGCTTAGTGATAGATACGCAGTATTTT	CASSLVIDTQYF
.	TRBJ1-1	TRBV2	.	TGTGCCAGCAGTGTAGGGAGGGACACTGAAGCTTTCTTT	CASSVGRDTEAFF
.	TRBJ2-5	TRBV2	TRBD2	TGTGCCAGCAGCGGAACCCGCGGGGGATATAGGACCCAGTACTTC	CASSGTRGGYRTQYF
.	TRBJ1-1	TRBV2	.	TGTGCCAGCAGTGAATGGGACACTGAAGCTTTCTTT	CASSEWDTEAFF
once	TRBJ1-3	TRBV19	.	TGTGCCAGTTCCCGATCGGGGGGGCCCCACTCTGGAAACACCATATATTTT	CASSRSGGPHSGNTIYF
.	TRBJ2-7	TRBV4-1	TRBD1	TGCGCCAGCAGCCTCCGGACAGGAACCGCCTACGAGCAGTACTTC	CASSLRTGTAYEQYF
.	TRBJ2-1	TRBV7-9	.	TGTGCCAGCAGCTTAGGGGGAAGGGAGCAGTTCTTC	CASSLGGREQFF
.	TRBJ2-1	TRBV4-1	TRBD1	TGCGCCAGCAGCCAAGTGACAGGGGGCCAATCTTACAATGAGCAGTTCTTC	CASSQVTGGQSYNEQFF
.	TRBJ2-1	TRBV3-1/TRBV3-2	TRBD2	TGTGCCAGCAGCCAATGGACTAGCGGGGGACACGGTTACAATGAGCAGTTCTTC	CASSQWTSGGHGYNEQFF
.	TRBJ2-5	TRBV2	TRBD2	TGTGCCAGCAGTTACGGAGGAGGGACTAGGGAGACCCAGTACTTC	CASSYGGGTRETQYF
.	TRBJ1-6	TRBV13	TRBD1	TGTGCCAGCAGCCGCGGGACAGGGGTTTCACCCCTCCACTTT	CASSRGTGVSPLHF
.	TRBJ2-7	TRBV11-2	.	TGTGCCAGCAGCTTAGACGCTATCCCCTCCTACGAGCAGTACTTC	CASSLDAIPSYEQYF
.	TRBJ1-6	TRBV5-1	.	TGCGCCAGCAGCTTGGGCAGATCTAATTCACCCCTCCACTTT	CASSLGRSNSPLHF
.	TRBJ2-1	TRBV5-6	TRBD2	TGTGCCAGCAGCCTGCCGGGACTAGCGGTGGAGTTCTTC	CASSLPGLAVEFF
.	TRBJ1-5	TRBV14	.	TGTGCCAGCAGCCAAGAACAGCGTAGGGGGAATCAGCCCCAGCATTTT	CASSQEQRRGNQPQHF
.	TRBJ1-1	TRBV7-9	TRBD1	TGTGCCAGCAGCCGGGACAGGGAGGCAGCTTTCTTT	CASSRDREAAFF
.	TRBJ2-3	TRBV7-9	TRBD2	TGTGCCAGCAGCCCCCGGGGGACTAGCGCCGATACGCAGTATTTT	CASSPRGTSADTQYF
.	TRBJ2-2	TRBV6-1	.	TGTGCCAGCAGTGAAGAGATTTTCCCGAACACCGGGGAGCTGTTTTTT	CASSEEIFPNTGELFF
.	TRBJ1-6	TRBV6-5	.	TGTGCCAGCAGTTCCACCGATAGCTCCTATAATTCACCCCTCCACTTT	CASSSTDSSYNSPLHF